This entry lists 11 T cell receptor beta chains sequenced from one sample in a study of control samples from healthy donors and cancer patients. Using immunoSEQ multiplex PCR, the repertoire was profiled, and TCRdb retains in-frame clones only, with some absent. The table has fewer than 200,000 clones, 90% seen once. Sequencing was carried out using blood. The receptors stem from a woman in her fifties or sixties in good health.

This clone was detected many times. The CDR3 protein is CASSTLTGSGAEAFF. The CDR3 DNA reads as TGTGCCAGTAGTACGTTAACAGGAAGCGGGGCTGAAGCTTTCTTT. The genes are TRBV19 and TRBJ1-1, with a possible D match to TRBD1 (5 bases). Germline CDR1 LNHDA, CDR2 SQIVND (reference sequence). This CDR3 has 15 amino acids. With 4 bases removed from V and 6 bases from J, the gap between germline ends came to 18 bases.

The chain employs TRBV5-1 and TRBJ1-1; D perhaps matches TRBD1 (6 bases). The V and J ends lost 3 bases and 2 bases respectively, with 14 bases between them. CDR1 and CDR2 from the germline V gene are SGHRS and YFSETQ. The CDR3 contains 15 residues. DNA of the CDR3: TGCGCCAGCAGCTATACAGGGCAGCTAAACACTGAAGCTTTCTTT. Protein: CASSYTGQLNTEAFF.

The chain has TRBV10-3 and TRBJ1-5; a weak D match, TRBD1 (6 bases). This CDR3 comprises 16 residues. Germline V gene sequence: CDR1 ENHRY, CDR2 SYGVKD. V was cut by 0 bases and J by 1 base, with 10 bases left in between. In DNA, the CDR3 is TGTGCCATCAGTGAGTCCGGGGGGGCGAGCAATCAGCCCCAGCATTTT. Translated: CAISESGGASNQPQHF.

This chain uses TRBV28 with TRBJ2-7; 10 nucleotides agree with TRBD2. This CDR3 is 13 amino acids long. CDR1 is MDHEN and CDR2 is SYDVKM in the germline V gene. The J segment lost 5 bases and the V segment lost 8 bases, leaving 6 bases of the junction unmatched. The chain's CDR3 is CASLVSGGNEQYF. The CDR3 DNA reads TGTGCCAGCCTAGTTAGCGGGGGGAACGAGCAGTACTTC.

This rearrangement joins TRBV5-4 to TRBJ2-1; 9 bases agree with TRBD2. V lost 1 base, J lost 6 bases, and 5 bases stayed unmatched. This CDR3 is built from 15 residues. Germline CDR1 reads SGHNT; CDR2 reads YYREEE (reference sequence). The CDR3 loop is CASSLQGTSINEQFF. The CDR3 DNA follows: TGTGCCAGCAGCTTGCAGGGGACTAGCATCAATGAGCAGTTCTTC.

The chain combines TRBV11-2 with TRBJ2-1; D unresolved. Trimming removed 1 base at V and 1 base at J, with 14 bases between. This CDR3 has 17 residues. Germline V CDR1 and CDR2: SGHAT, FQNNGV. In DNA form, the CDR3 reads TGTGCCAGCAGCTTAGGACCCGCCGGTAGGTCCTACAATGAGCAGTTCTTC. This gives the protein CASSLGPAGRSYNEQFF.

CDR3 loop: CASIRDGRNYGYTF. The CDR3 nucleotides read TGTGCCAGCATTAGGGACGGGAGGAACTATGGCTACACCTTC. The V call is TRBV7-3, the J call TRBJ1-2; D perhaps matches TRBD1 (5 bases). The length of the CDR3 is 14 residues. Germline CDR1 and CDR2: SGHTA and FQGTGA. Trimming took off 7 bases at V and 2 bases at J, with 14 bases between the two ends. The complete variable domain, with remaining parts taken from reference TRBV7-3 and TRBJ1-2, reads GAGVSQTPSNKVTEKGKYVELRCDPISGHTALYWYRQSLGQGPEFLIYFQGTGAADDSGLPNDRFFAVRPEGSVSTLKIQRTERGDSAVYLCASIRDGRNYGYTFGSGTRLTVV.

V and J are TRBV5-1 and TRBJ2-1; 7 nucleotides line up with TRBD2. This CDR3 comprises 15 residues. Germline loops: CDR1 SGHRS, CDR2 YFSETQ. Unmatched junction bases numbered 4, after V lost 1 base and J lost 3 bases. CDR3 coding DNA: TGCGCCAGCAGCTTGCAGACTAGCAGCTACAATGAGCAGTTCTTC. It is translated as CASSLQTSSYNEQFF.

The chain employs TRBV28 and TRBJ2-6; no definite D call. Germline CDR1 reads MDHEN; CDR2 reads SYDVKM. The length of the CDR3 is 14 residues. V was shortened by 6 bases and J by 0 bases, with 6 bases between the two germline ends. CDR3 coding DNA: TGTGCCAGCAGGATGCTCTCTGGGGCCAACGTCCTGACTTTC. This codes for CASRMLSGANVLTF.

Note on this clone: At one end the junction does not follow the germline gene, possibly because of a read error. V gene TRBV6-1 combines with J gene TRBJ1-2, with TRBD1 matching over 7 bases. Germline values: CDR1 MNHNS, CDR2 SASEGT. CDR3 length equals 13 residues. CDR3: CANSDLQGKGYTF. The CDR3 bases are TGTGCCAACAGTGATTTACAGGGGAAAGGCTACACCTTC.

The V and J genes are TRBV4-3 and TRBJ2-5; 11 bases line up with TRBD2. CDR1 LGHNA and CDR2 YSLEER come from the germline V gene. V gave up 0 bases and J gave up 3 bases; unmatched junction bases: 6. CDR3 length: 17 residues. The DNA for the CDR3 is TGCGCCAGCAGCCAAGAGCGTGGACTAGCGGGCAAAGAGACCCAGTACTTC. Protein: CASSQERGLAGKETQYF.